These 6 T cell receptor beta chains originate from one sample sequenced in a study of prognosis after radiotherapy for stage I lung cancer. It was by two-round multiplex PCR that TCR beta CDR3 was amplified from genomic DNA. Every TRBV and TRBJ gene had its own specific primer in first-round PCR. TCRdb ran MiXCR on the multiplex PCR reads and lists one entry per CDR3 protein. Here the sample spans around 14,000 distinct CDR3 sequences, roughly 27% being singletons. The source material was PBMCs, sampled before or after stereotactic body radiation therapy (not recorded which). All receptors come from a donor aged 50 or older with non-small cell lung cancer.

As regards this clonotype: One end of the junction is discordant with germline, which a read error may explain. The CDR3 reads CASSLGLLRSYEQCF. The CDR3 DNA sequence: TGTGCCAGCAGTTTGGGACTCCTGAGATCCTACGAGCAGTGCTTC. The gene calls are TRBV2 and TRBJ2-7; tentative D call: TRBD2 (6 bases). The germline V gene has CDR1 SNHLY and CDR2 FYNNEI. The CDR3 is made up of 15 amino acids.

Within the sample, this clonotype is medium-sized. V and J are TRBV28 and TRBJ2-7; D call uncertain. Germline V gene data show CDR1 as MDHEN and CDR2 as SYDVKM. The CDR3 covers 13 residues. Deletions cut 2 bases from V and 2 bases from J, with 7 bases between. The DNA of the CDR3 is TGTGCCAGCAGTTTACAACCGACCTACGAGCAGTACTTC. Translation: CASSLQPTYEQYF.

This clonotype was detected ten times or more. The rearrangement links TRBV18 to TRBJ2-1; D uncertain. The CDR3 consists of 14 residues. V lost 9 bases to trimming and J lost 3 bases, with 15 bases between them. The V gene's germline CDR1 is KGHSH and CDR2 LQKENI. DNA for the CDR3: TGTGCCAGGGTTGACACGAATTACTACAATGAGCAGTTCTTC. Amino acids: CARVDTNYYNEQFF.

This clonotype was recorded at least ten times. This rearrangement joins TRBV24-1 to TRBJ2-7, with TRBD1 identical over 8 bases. The ends lost 5 bases at V and 9 bases at J; junction bases unmatched: 5. The CDR3 has 12 amino acids. The germline V gene has CDR1 KGHDR and CDR2 SFDVKD. CDR3 loop: CATSGQGARQYF. The DNA for the CDR3 is TGTGCCACCAGTGGGCAGGGGGCACGGCAGTACTTC.

The chain recombines TRBV6-1 with TRBJ2-2; 8 bases are shared with TRBD1. V shed 6 bases and J 3 bases; nucleotides not matched to a gene: 12. Germline loops: CDR1 MNHNS, CDR2 SASEGT. The CDR3 sequence is 17 residues long. CDR3 protein: CASRTRRTGCDTGELFF. CDR3 DNA sequence: TGTGCCAGCAGAACGCGTCGGACAGGGTGTGACACCGGGGAGCTGTTTTTT.

This clonotype showed up many times. The rearrangement joins TRBV11-2 to TRBJ1-1; no definite D call. The CDR3 is 14 amino acids. The V gene lost 0 bases and the J gene lost 1 base, with 6 bases spanning the gap. Looked up from germline, CDR1 is SGHAT and CDR2 is FQNNGV. CDR3 in DNA: TGTGCCAGCAGCTTAGATGGAGGGAACACTGAAGCTTTCTTT. It specifies CASSLDGGNTEAFF.